One and the same sample provided the 13 T cell receptor beta chains below, sequenced in a study of cytomegalovirus exposure and HLA in healthy donors (dated by TCRdb to between 2016 and 2019). Libraries were built with the immunoSEQ multiplex PCR assay. For the multiplex PCR, a mixture combining 60 forward primers for TCR Vbeta segments and 13 reverse primers for TCR Jbeta segments was used. TCRdb took this table from immuneACCESS and kept in-frame rearrangements with V and J called. Such tables lack part of the clones; where checked against another copy, unresolved V genes explain under half of the gap, and the rest is unexplained. The sample profile shows around 200,000 clones; 75% to 85% of them were found once. The ten largest account for 0.5% to 0.8% of the sample. The material sequenced was PBMCs. The receptors here all came from a boy aged 5-17 years in good health and CMV-seronegative.

The genes are TRBV4-1 and TRBJ2-2; TRBD1 might be the D (5 bases). V was clipped by 4 bases and J by 8 bases, with 8 bases between them. The germline CDR1 and CDR2 sequences are MGHRA and YSYEKL. The CDR3 covers 12 residues. Here the CDR3 DNA reads TGCGCCAGCAGCCGACGGACAGGGGAGCTGTTTTTT. It yields the protein CASSRRTGELFF.

The J gene is TRBJ2-2, the V gene TRBV9, with D perhaps matching TRBD2 (6 bases). The CDR3 extends over 16 amino acids. Trimming pared 0 bases from V and 4 bases from J, leaving 13 bases between. Germline CDR1 SGDLS, CDR2 YYNGEE. Here the CDR3 DNA reads TGTGCCAGCAGCGTAGCCGGGAGAACCTCCACCGGGGAGCTGTTTTTT. Protein product: CASSVAGRTSTGELFF.

The CDR3 is CASGPGRGAIYETQYF. The CDR3 region has the DNA TGTGCCAGCGGTCCTGGGAGGGGGGCTATCTATGAGACCCAGTACTTC. The chain combines TRBV27 with TRBJ2-5; D might be TRBD2 (7 bases). The CDR3 runs 16 residues. With 8 bases removed from V and 5 bases from J, the gap between germline ends came to 24 bases. Germline CDR1 reads MNHEY; CDR2 reads SMNVEV (reference sequence).

This chain connects TRBV14 to TRBJ1-2, with D tentatively TRBD1 (6 bases). This CDR3 is 18 amino acids long. Trimming pared 0 bases from V and 2 bases from J, leaving 19 bases between. The V gene's germline CDR1 is SGHDN and CDR2 FVKESK. CDR3 loop: CASSQDSGRWGQNYGYTF. The CDR3 nucleotides are TGTGCCAGCAGCCAAGATTCTGGCCGTTGGGGACAAAACTATGGCTACACCTTC.

This clone was observed a few times. This chain uses TRBV10-3 with TRBJ1-2, with D maybe TRBD1 (5 bases). V was cut by 2 bases and J by 8 bases, with 12 bases left in between. This CDR3 region has 13 residues. Germline V gene data show CDR1 as ENHRY and CDR2 as SYGVKD. In DNA, the CDR3 is TGTGCCATCAGTGAGATGGCAGGGAAAGGCTACACCTTC. Protein sequence: CAISEMAGKGYTF.

The chain joins TRBV12-1 to TRBJ1-4. TRBV12-1 is a known pseudogene. There are 16 residues in the CDR3. The CDR3 here is CASSLTRGTTNEKLFF. The CDR3 coding sequence is TGTGCCAGCAGCCTCACCCGGGGGACGACTAATGAAAAACTGTTTTTT.

The CDR3 DNA reads TGCGCCAGCAGCTTAGAGGGACTAGCGTACAATGAGCAGTTCTTC. Translation gives CASSLEGLAYNEQFF. The chain carries TRBV5-1 and TRBJ2-1; 10 nucleotides align to TRBD2. The germline CDR1 and CDR2 sequences are SGHRS and YFSETQ. The V and J ends lost 2 bases and 4 bases, in that order; junction bases with no gene match: 3. This CDR3 is built from 15 residues.

DNA of the CDR3: TGTGCCAGCAGTTACTCGACAGGCAGGGGGCACTATGGCTACACCTTC. It is translated as CASSYSTGRGHYGYTF. The rearrangement uses TRBV6-5 and TRBJ1-2; 8 positions agree with TRBD1. J gave up 3 bases and V 0 bases, and 6 bases lay outside the gene matches. This CDR3 is 16 amino acids long. Per the germline V gene, CDR1 is MNHEY and CDR2 is SVGAGI.

In this sample, this clone turned up a few times. V gene TRBV5-5 combines with J gene TRBJ2-7; 7 nucleotides agree with TRBD1. This CDR3 has 13 amino acids. The germline CDR1 and CDR2 sequences are SGHKS and YYEKEE (reference sequence). The V segment lost 4 bases and the J segment 3 bases; nucleotides outside the gene matches: 4. This CDR3 is CASSRDSYYEQYF. The CDR3 bases are TGTGCCAGCAGCAGGGACAGCTACTACGAGCAGTACTTC. The whole variable domain, remainder taken from reference TRBV5-5 and TRBJ2-7, is DAGVTQSPTHLIKTRGQQVTLRCSPISGHKSVSWYQQVLGQGPQFIFQYYEKEERGRGNFPDRFSARQFPNYSSELNVNALLLGDSALYLCASSRDSYYEQYFGPGTRLTVT.

This rearrangement joins TRBV30 to TRBJ1-1, with TRBD1 matching over 7 bases. V shed 2 bases and J 2 bases; nucleotides not matched to a gene: 5. This CDR3 spans 14 amino acids. Germline-derived CDR1 and CDR2 are GTSNPN and SVGIG (reference sequence). CDR3 loop: CAWSPGTVNTEAFF. For the CDR3, the DNA is TGTGCCTGGAGTCCCGGGACAGTCAACACTGAAGCTTTCTTT.

This chain connects TRBV7-3 to TRBJ2-6; TRBD2 is a possible D gene (6 bases). V was shortened by 1 base and J by 2 bases, with 6 bases between the two germline ends. The CDR3 covers 15 residues. CDR1 is SGHTA and CDR2 is FQGTGA in the germline V gene. The CDR3 DNA is TGTGCCAGCAGCTTAAGGGGGGCTGGGGCCAACGTCCTGACTTTC. Amino acid sequence: CASSLRGAGANVLTF. Combining the CDR3 with reference TRBV7-3 and TRBJ2-6 gives the whole variable domain GAGVSQTPSNKVTEKGKYVELRCDPISGHTALYWYRQSLGQGPEFLIYFQGTGAADDSGLPNDRFFAVRPEGSVSTLKIQRTERGDSAVYLCASSLRGAGANVLTFGAGSRLTVL.

This clone occurred once. This chain links TRBV27 with TRBJ2-3; TRBD1 is a possible D gene (6 bases). There are 14 residues in the CDR3. Germline V gene lookup returns CDR1 MNHEY and CDR2 SMNVEV (reference sequence). Trimming left V 5 bases short and J 7 bases short, with 16 bases between. The CDR3 DNA is TGTGCCAGCAGTCCCCAGACAGGACCGCATACGCAGTATTTT. As protein: CASSPQTGPHTQYF.

The V call is TRBV5-1, the J call TRBJ2-2; 13 positions agree with TRBD2. Germline V lookup: CDR1 SGHRS, CDR2 YFSETQ. The CDR3 sequence is 18 residues long. The V and J ends lost 1 base and 4 bases, in that order; junction bases with no gene match: 7. CDR3 coding DNA: TGCGCCAGCAGCTTGAGGACTAGCGGGAGTGGTATCACCGGGGAGCTGTTTTTT. Its translation: CASSLRTSGSGITGELFF.